A selection of T cell receptor beta chains follows, all from one sample in a study of beta chain features in type 1 diabetes. Profiling relied on immunoSEQ multiplex PCR, and the TCRdb table lists in-frame clones only, not all of them. The data show approximately 600,000 clones, with 9.5% to 15% seen just once and around 0.12% held by the top ten. The source material was naive CD4+ T cells from blood. The source of these receptors is a man aged 25 to 40 with type 1 diabetes. Both conserved end residues are part of each CDR3. Each record gives: D gene, CDR3 length, clone size, V gene, J gene, CDR3 DNA, CDR3 protein. A D gene is named only where the DNA matches it firmly. Part of the rows lack a size; the others show once, few, many or a class for expanded clones.

NA	15	few	TRBV9	TRBJ1-1	TGTGCCAGCAGCGCGCAGGGAGGATGGCACACTGAAGCTTTCTTT	CASSAQGGWHTEAFF
NA	15	NA	TRBV4-2	TRBJ2-7	TGTGCCAGCAGCCAAGAGGGCGAGGGAGAACGCGAGCAGTACTTC	CASSQEGEGEREQYF
TRBD1	13	few	TRBV6-9	TRBJ2-7	TGTGCCAGCAGTTTCGGACAGGGCCACGAGCAGTACTTC	CASSFGQGHEQYF
NA	15	few	TRBV7-2	TRBJ2-6	TGTGCCAGCAGCCCTCAGGGCTCTGGGGCCAACGTCCTGACTTTC	CASSPQGSGANVLTF
TRBD2	16	NA	TRBV6-6	TRBJ2-3	TGTGCCAGCAGCCGATCTAGCGGGGGGGCTTCAGATACGCAGTATTTT	CASSRSSGGASDTQYF
NA	12	few	TRBV23-1	TRBJ1-6	TGCGCCAGCAGCCCTTTGGTGTCACCCCTCCACTTT	CASSPLVSPLHF
NA	13	few	TRBV6-5	TRBJ2-7	TGTGCCAGCAGTTACTCGAGGGGCTACGAGCAGTACTTC	CASSYSRGYEQYF
TRBD1	15	few	TRBV19	TRBJ1-1	TGTGCCAGTAGTACGAAGGGGACAGCGAACACTGAAGCTTTCTTT	CASSTKGTANTEAFF
TRBD1	14	NA	TRBV7-2	TRBJ1-5	TGTGCCAGCAGCCCAAGCCAGGGGGTCCAGCCCCAGCATTTT	CASSPSQGVQPQHF
TRBD1	14	NA	TRBV27	TRBJ2-4	TGTGCCAGCAGCACTACAGGGGCCACCCCCATTCAGTACTTC	CASSTTGATPIQYF
NA	14	NA	TRBV14	TRBJ1-1	TGTGCCAGCAGCCGGGAGGGGATGAACACTGAAGCTTTCTTT	CASSREGMNTEAFF
NA	17	few	TRBV5-1	TRBJ2-6	TGCGCCAGCAGCTTGGGACCGGCCCGCTCTGGGGCCAACGTCCTGACTTTC	CASSLGPARSGANVLTF
NA	15	NA	TRBV7-2	TRBJ1-2	TGTGCCAGCAGCTTAGCCTCTGGGGAAGGGTATGGCTACACCTTC	CASSLASGEGYGYTF
NA	14	few	TRBV18	TRBJ2-3	TGTGCCAGCTCAATCCCTTCTAGCACAGATACGCAGTATTTT	CASSIPSSTDTQYF
TRBD1	14	NA	TRBV28	TRBJ2-2	TGTGCCAGCAGTTGGACAGGCTACACCGGGGAGCTGTTTTTT	CASSWTGYTGELFF
NA	16	NA	TRBV28	TRBJ2-2	TGTGCCAGCAGGCGCGTTAGCGGCGCGAACACCGGGGAGCTGTTTTTT	CASRRVSGANTGELFF
TRBD1	13	NA	TRBV29-1	TRBJ2-7	TGCAGCGCAGCCTACAGGGGGCCGGACGAGCAGTACTTC	CSAAYRGPDEQYF
NA	14	NA	TRBV19	TRBJ1-5	TGTGCCACCCAGCGGGGGCGAGGGGATCAGCCCCAGCATTTT	CATQRGRGDQPQHF
NA	14	few	TRBV15	TRBJ1-2	TGTGCCACCAGCAGAGATTTGGGTGGGGTTGGCTACACCTTC	CATSRDLGGVGYTF
NA	15	few	TRBV13	TRBJ1-3	TGTGCCAGCAGCTTTTATATGGTCTCTGGAAACACCATATATTTT	CASSFYMVSGNTIYF
NA	11	few	TRBV2	TRBJ2-3	TGTGCCAGCAGGGCGGGGGATACGCAGTATTTT	CASRAGDTQYF
NA	13	few	TRBV4-3	TRBJ2-7	TGCGCCAGCAGCCAAGTGGCTTTCTCCGAGCAGTACTTC	CASSQVAFSEQYF
NA	15	NA	TRBV29-1	TRBJ1-2	TGCAGCGTTTCTTTCGGAGGGAGGGATTCGGGTGGCTACACCTTC	CSVSFGGRDSGGYTF
TRBD1	13	few	TRBV29-1	TRBJ1-2	TGCAGCGTGGAGTTGGACAGGGGGCCTGGCTACACCTTC	CSVELDRGPGYTF
NA	12	NA	TRBV28	TRBJ1-5	TGTGCCAGCACCCTATCGGCCCAGCCCCAGCATTTT	CASTLSAQPQHF
TRBD1	15	NA	TRBV7-2	TRBJ1-2	TGTGCCAGCAGCTCGGGACAGGGGTTTGGCTATGGCTACACCTTC	CASSSGQGFGYGYTF
NA	15	few	TRBV7-9	TRBJ1-5	TGTGCCAGCAGCCCCGGGGGGATCGGAAATCAGCCCCAGCATTTT	CASSPGGIGNQPQHF
NA	16	NA	TRBV4-1	TRBJ1-5	TGCGCCAGCAGCCTAACTTTCCCGGGCCCCTATCAGCCCCAGCATTTT	CASSLTFPGPYQPQHF
NA	13	few	TRBV29-1	TRBJ2-4	TGCAGCGTTGAAATCGGGGCCAAAAACATTCAGTACTTC	CSVEIGAKNIQYF
NA	15	NA	TRBV6-5	TRBJ2-7	TGTGCCAGCAGTCCTCGACAGACGAGCTCCTACGAGCAGTACTTC	CASSPRQTSSYEQYF
NA	14	NA	TRBV4-3	TRBJ2-7	TGCGCCAGCAGCCAAGATTCTGGGGGCTACGAGCAGTACTTC	CASSQDSGGYEQYF
NA	12	NA	TRBV11-2	TRBJ2-7	TGTGCCAGCAGCCTAGAATGGTACGAGCAGTACTTC	CASSLEWYEQYF
NA	15	few	TRBV16	TRBJ1-2	TGTGCCAGCAGCCAAACACCCAGCAGGGGCTATGGCTACACCTTC	CASSQTPSRGYGYTF
TRBD1	17	NA	TRBV7-2	TRBJ2-1	TGTGCCAGCAGCTTAGCATCCGGGACAGCTATTTACAATGAGCAGTTCTTC	CASSLASGTAIYNEQFF
TRBD2	15	NA	TRBV6-5	TRBJ2-7	TGTGCCAGCAGTTACTCCACTAGCGGGGGGTACGAGCAGTACTTC	CASSYSTSGGYEQYF
TRBD1	15	NA	TRBV5-1	TRBJ1-1	TGCGCCAGCAGCGTACAGGGGTTTGGGGAAACTGAAGCTTTCTTT	CASSVQGFGETEAFF
NA	15	NA	TRBV7-2	TRBJ1-4	TGTGCCAGCAGCCCTAGACAGCCACCTAATGAAAAACTGTTTTTT	CASSPRQPPNEKLFF
NA	14	NA	TRBV7-2	TRBJ1-4	TGTGCCAGCAGCTTAGTGCAGGGTCATGAAAAACTGTTTTTT	CASSLVQGHEKLFF
TRBD2	18	few	TRBV7-2	TRBJ2-3	TGTGCCAGCAGCTTAAGGAGTGGTAGCGGGGCCTTACGAGATACGCAGTATTTT	CASSLRSGSGALRDTQYF
NA	15	NA	TRBV5-5	TRBJ2-3	TGTGCCAGCAGCAGTACAGGGATTTTCCCAGATACGCAGTATTTT	CASSSTGIFPDTQYF
NA	13	few	TRBV18	TRBJ2-1	TGTGCCAGCTCACCACCGTCCGTGAATGAGCAGTTCTTC	CASSPPSVNEQFF
TRBD2	16	few	TRBV10-3	TRBJ2-1	TGTGCCATCAGTGGGTCTAGCGGGACCTTAGCTGATGAGCAGTTCTTC	CAISGSSGTLADEQFF
TRBD1	15	few	TRBV6-5	TRBJ2-1	TGTGCCAGCAGTTACAGGGACAGGGGTGTCGATGAGCAGTTCTTC	CASSYRDRGVDEQFF
TRBD1	17	NA	TRBV19	TRBJ2-1	TGTGCCAGTAGTATTCTAGGACAGGGGGTTTCCTACAATGAGCAGTTCTTC	CASSILGQGVSYNEQFF
NA	14	few	TRBV30	TRBJ2-7	TGTGCCTGGAGTGTTGGAGGGCCGCTCTACGAGCAGTACTTC	CAWSVGGPLYEQYF
TRBD1	14	NA	TRBV9	TRBJ1-6	TGTGCCAGCAGCTCCCGGACAGGGGATTCACCCCTCCACTTT	CASSSRTGDSPLHF